These T cell receptor beta chains were read from a single sample in a study of blood T cell repertoires in COVID-19. Data came from immunoSEQ multiplex PCR; TCRdb stores just in-frame clones and leaves some out. The sample comprises 200,000 to 300,000 clones, about 90% of which are singletons, and 6.2% rests with the top ten. What was sequenced was peripheral blood. The source of these receptors is a man aged 55 to 70 with acute or convalescent COVID-19. Both conserved end residues are part of each CDR3. Each record gives: clone size, D gene, J gene, V gene, CDR3 protein, CDR3 DNA. A D gene is named only where the DNA matches it firmly. Only part of the rows carry a size: once, few, many, or a class if the clone is expanded.

clone_size: few
d_call: TRBD1
j_call: TRBJ1-1
v_call: TRBV11-3
cdr3_aa: CASSPRRKGQLNTEAFF
cdr3_nt: TGTGCCAGCAGCCCCCGACGAAAGGGACAGCTTAACACTGAAGCTTTCTTT

clone_size: .
d_call: .
j_call: TRBJ1-2
v_call: TRBV5-4
cdr3_aa: CASSSGSLLYGYTF
cdr3_nt: TGTGCCAGCAGCTCCGGGAGCCTACTCTATGGCTACACCTTC

clone_size: .
d_call: TRBD2
j_call: TRBJ2-2
v_call: TRBV9
cdr3_aa: CASSVGGTSAGELFF
cdr3_nt: TGTGCCAGCAGCGTAGGAGGGACTAGCGCCGGGGAGCTGTTTTTT

clone_size: .
d_call: TRBD2
j_call: TRBJ2-3
v_call: TRBV3-1/TRBV3-2
cdr3_aa: CASSLGGASGNTDTQYF
cdr3_nt: TGTGCCAGCAGCCTGGGGGGGGCTAGCGGGAACACAGATACGCAGTATTTT

clone_size: .
d_call: .
j_call: TRBJ1-5
v_call: TRBV19
cdr3_aa: CASSPRRTDYNQPQHF
cdr3_nt: TGTGCCAGTAGTCCACGGAGGACAGATTACAATCAGCCCCAGCATTTT

clone_size: .
d_call: .
j_call: TRBJ2-2
v_call: TRBV7-3
cdr3_aa: CASSLWAGETGELFF
cdr3_nt: TGTGCCAGCAGCTTATGGGCAGGGGAGACCGGGGAGCTGTTTTTT

clone_size: .
d_call: TRBD1
j_call: TRBJ2-2
v_call: TRBV9
cdr3_aa: CASSETTGTNTGELFF
cdr3_nt: TGTGCCAGCAGCGAGACGACAGGGACGAACACCGGGGAGCTGTTTTTT

clone_size: .
d_call: TRBD1
j_call: TRBJ1-6
v_call: TRBV30
cdr3_aa: CAWSVGGNSPLHF
cdr3_nt: TGTGCCTGGAGTGTAGGGGGCAATTCACCCCTCCACTTT

clone_size: .
d_call: TRBD2
j_call: TRBJ2-1
v_call: TRBV19
cdr3_aa: CASSPPRTGTSENEQFF
cdr3_nt: TGTGCCAGTAGTCCACCCCGGACGGGGACTAGCGAAAATGAGCAGTTCTTC

clone_size: .
d_call: .
j_call: TRBJ2-2
v_call: TRBV28
cdr3_aa: CASSLLITANTGELFF
cdr3_nt: TGTGCCAGCAGTTTACTTATTACAGCCAACACCGGGGAGCTGTTTTTT

clone_size: .
d_call: .
j_call: TRBJ1-1
v_call: TRBV6-5
cdr3_aa: CASSNSPGEAFF
cdr3_nt: TGTGCCAGCAGTAATAGTCCAGGTGAAGCTTTCTTT

clone_size: .
d_call: .
j_call: TRBJ1-3
v_call: TRBV2
cdr3_aa: CASSVEGNSGNTIYF
cdr3_nt: TGTGCCAGCAGTGTTGAGGGAAACTCTGGAAACACCATATATTTT

clone_size: .
d_call: TRBD2
j_call: TRBJ2-3
v_call: TRBV11-3
cdr3_aa: CASSPRLAFDLDTQYF
cdr3_nt: TGTGCCAGCAGCCCGAGACTAGCGTTTGATTTAGATACGCAGTATTTT

clone_size: .
d_call: TRBD1
j_call: TRBJ1-5
v_call: TRBV6-2/TRBV6-3
cdr3_aa: CASSYSRQGARNQPQHF
cdr3_nt: TGTGCCAGCAGTTACTCGAGGCAGGGGGCCCGCAATCAGCCCCAGCATTTT

clone_size: once
d_call: .
j_call: TRBJ1-1
v_call: TRBV27
cdr3_aa: CASSLSRMNTEAFF
cdr3_nt: TGTGCCAGCAGTTTATCGAGGATGAACACTGAAGCTTTCTTT